The entry below gives a single TCR beta chain sequence along with its context. Its antigen is still unknown. The sample belongs to a study of T cell responses to AZD1222 COVID-19 vaccine. Study results and limitations: The donor cohort was predominantly white British with a female majority, and clonal diversity may have been underestimated. The number of AZD1222 recipients seropositive at baseline was only five or six. Vaccine-associated CD4 TCRs spanned spike, dominant at 160-218 and 743-854. Spike-specific TCRs gained breadth and depth after people received two AZD1222 doses.

TCRdb's table, derived via immunoSEQ multiplex PCR, lists solely in-frame clones and lacks some. The repertoire includes 85,000 to 130,000 clones, around nine tenths of them detected once, and roughly 3.3% sits in the top ten. Germline CDR1 and CDR2: KGHSH and LQKENI. The CDR3 loop spans 15 amino acids. The V end lost 5 bases, the J end lost 0 bases, and 11 bases lay between the germline ends. The source of this sequence is an adult who received the MenACWY meningococcal vaccine as a control. The source material was peripheral blood, sampled 28 days after the second dose of the MenACWY control vaccine. The J gene is TRBJ1-3, the V gene TRBV18, with a weak D call TRBD1 (5 bases). This chain's CDR3 is CASSESGYSGNTIYF. CDR3 nucleotides: TGTGCCAGCTCAGAATCAGGGTACTCTGGAAACACCATATATTTT.